The 8 T cell receptor beta chains given below trace back to one sample, sequenced in a study of blood T cell repertoires in COVID-19. Libraries were prepared by immunoSEQ multiplex PCR; TCRdb keeps only in-frame clonotypes and omits some of them. This repertoire shows 120,000 or so clones, approximately 83% found once; its top ten account for 3.5% to 5.5%. The source material was peripheral blood. These receptors were obtained from a woman aged 70-85 years with acute or convalescent COVID-19.

This chain connects TRBV29-1 to TRBJ1-2; no clear D gene. The CDR3 sequence is 13 residues long. V lost 4 bases, J lost 4 bases, and 13 bases lay in between. From germline, CDR1 is SQVTM and CDR2 ANQGSEA. CDR3 sequence reads: CSVVWLSGYGYTF. The CDR3 DNA reads TGCAGCGTTGTCTGGCTTTCAGGCTATGGCTACACCTTC.

This chain joins TRBV5-1 and TRBJ2-5; 12 positions agree with TRBD1. Trimming took 8 bases from V and 5 from J; bases not matched to a gene: 10. CDR3 size: 15 residues. Germline loops: CDR1 SGHRS, CDR2 YFSETQ. CDR3 sequence (DNA): TGCGCCAGGGGGACAGGGGGCTATCAGAGGGAGACCCAGTACTTC. It codes for CARGTGGYQRETQYF.

This chain joins TRBV30 and TRBJ1-6; D is unresolved. The CDR3 consists of 13 residues. CDR1 is GTSNPN, CDR2 SVGIG, per germline (reference sequence). V was cut by 0 bases and J by 8 bases, with 8 bases left in between. The CDR3 spells CAWSVLWYSPLHF. In DNA, the CDR3 is TGTGCCTGGAGTGTACTCTGGTATTCACCCCTCCACTTT.

V gene TRBV9 combines with J gene TRBJ1-1; 7 positions agree with TRBD1. Germline loops: CDR1 SGDLS, CDR2 YYNGEE. The CDR3 is 15 residues long. Trimming at V came to 3 bases and at J to 8 bases, leaving 13 bases not matched to a gene. CDR3 residues: CASSAGVQDRQEAFF. The CDR3, as DNA: TGTGCCAGCAGCGCGGGGGTCCAGGACAGGCAAGAAGCTTTCTTT.

The chain links TRBV19 to TRBJ1-1, with D unclear. Germline CDR1 LNHDA, CDR2 SQIVND (reference sequence). The germline V and J ends were trimmed by 6 bases and 0 bases, with 11 bases remaining between them. This CDR3 comprises 14 residues. The CDR3 nucleotides read TGTGCCAGTAGGAGGGTGATAATGAACACTGAAGCTTTCTTT. Its protein product is CASRRVIMNTEAFF. The whole variable domain, filled in from reference TRBV19 and TRBJ1-1, reads DGGITQSPKYLFRKEGQNVTLSCEQNLNHDAMYWYRQDPGQGLRLIYYSQIVNDFQKGDIAEGYSVSREKKESFPLTVTSAQKNPTAFYLCASRRVIMNTEAFFGQGTRLTVV.

The V gene is TRBV4-2, the J gene TRBJ2-1; 10 bases agree with TRBD2. V was pared by 0 bases and J by 10 bases, with 9 bases of the junction left unmatched. The CDR3 totals 16 residues. Per the germline V gene, CDR1 is LGHNA and CDR2 is YNFKEQ. Written as DNA, the CDR3 is TGTGCCAGCAGCCAAGATACAGCGGGGGGGCCAGGGGAGCAGTTCTTC. Translation: CASSQDTAGGPGEQFF.

The J gene is TRBJ1-3, the V gene TRBV15; D unresolved. Germline CDR1 is LNHNV and CDR2 is YYDKDF (reference sequence). CDR3 length: 16 residues. V was trimmed by 1 base and J by 0 bases, leaving 10 bases between them. CDR3 coding DNA: TGTGCCACCAGCAGAGCCCCTCTCTACTCTGGAAACACCATATATTTT. Translation gives CATSRAPLYSGNTIYF.

The chain recombines TRBV19 with TRBJ2-7, with 8 positions matching TRBD1. CDR1 and CDR2 from the germline V gene are LNHDA and SQIVND (reference sequence). This CDR3 region has 17 residues. With 4 bases clipped from V and 0 bases from J, the junction kept 11 bases outside the gene matches. Here the CDR3 DNA reads TGTGCCAGTAGTAGGGGCGATTTACAGGGGGACTCCTACGAGCAGTACTTC. It specifies CASSRGDLQGDSYEQYF. Together with reference TRBV19 and TRBJ2-7, the CDR3 gives the full variable domain: DGGITQSPKYLFRKEGQNVTLSCEQNLNHDAMYWYRQDPGQGLRLIYYSQIVNDFQKGDIAEGYSVSREKKESFPLTVTSAQKNPTAFYLCASSRGDLQGDSYEQYFGPGTRLTVT.